The 18 T cell receptor beta chains in this list originate from one sample, sequenced in a study of cytomegalovirus exposure and HLA in healthy donors. Clones were sequenced by immunoSEQ multiplex PCR, and TCRdb holds only the in-frame ones, with some missing. Altogether about 68,000 clones are present, about nine tenths being singletons, with the ten largest covering about 3%. The sample was PBMCs. The receptors were sampled from a man aged 18 to 30 in good health and CMV-seronegative.

The chain employs TRBV9 and TRBJ1-5; D gene unclear. Germline CDR1 and CDR2: SGDLS and YYNGEE. V shed 0 bases and J shed 0 bases, with 7 bases lying between them. This CDR3 region has 15 residues. In DNA, the CDR3 is TGTGCCAGCAGCGTAGATCATCATAGCAATCAGCCCCAGCATTTT. The encoded protein is CASSVDHHSNQPQHF.

This CDR3 reads CASSIRGGQRNQPQHF. The CDR3 DNA follows: TGTGCCAGTAGTATAAGAGGGGGCCAGCGCAATCAGCCCCAGCATTTT. This chain links TRBV19 with TRBJ1-5, with 7 bases matching TRBD1. The junction had 6 bases not matched to a gene; V was cut back by 2 bases and J by 2 bases. In germline, CDR1 is LNHDA, CDR2 SQIVND (reference sequence). CDR3 length equals 16 residues.

The rearrangement uses TRBV5-1 and TRBJ2-7; 11 bases align to TRBD1. The CDR3 consists of 14 residues. Per the germline V gene, CDR1 is SGHRS and CDR2 is YFSETQ. Trimming at V came to 8 bases and at J to 2 bases, leaving 6 bases not matched to a gene. For the CDR3, the DNA is TGCGCCAGTCATAGGGACAGGGGGACCTACGAGCAGTACTTC. Translating it yields CASHRDRGTYEQYF.

The chain links TRBV5-1 to TRBJ2-3; 12 bases map to TRBD2. The V gene end was trimmed by 3 bases and the J gene end by 4 bases; junction bases not matched to a gene: 6. Per germline, CDR1 SGHRS and CDR2 YFSETQ. The CDR3 loop spans 16 amino acids. The DNA for the CDR3 is TGCGCCAGCAGCTACAAAAGGACTAGCGGGGCAGATACGCAGTATTTT. Protein: CASSYKRTSGADTQYF.

J is TRBJ2-3 and V is TRBV6-5; 11 positions agree with TRBD2. The CDR3 loop spans 15 amino acids. Germline V gene data show CDR1 as MNHEY and CDR2 as SVGAGI. J lost 2 bases, V lost 6 bases, and 4 bases had no gene match. CDR3 sequence (DNA): TGTGCCAGCAGCTCGGGACTAGCGGCCACAGATACGCAGTATTTT. It yields the protein CASSSGLAATDTQYF.

Note on this clone: At one end, the junction sequence differs from germline, possibly due to a read error. The chain combines TRBV29-1 with TRBJ2-7; 7 positions match TRBD1. The CDR3 is made up of 16 amino acids. Germline V gene lookup returns CDR1 SQVTM and CDR2 ANQGSEA. The chain's CDR3 is CSVEDADRSYPYEQYF. In nucleotides, the CDR3 is TGCAGCGTGGAAGACGCGGACAGGAGCTATCCCTACGAGCAGTACTTC.

The chain combines TRBV7-9 with TRBJ2-7; TRBD2 aligns across 13 bases. Germline V gene data show CDR1 as SEHNR and CDR2 as FQNEAQ (reference sequence). J lost 6 bases, V lost 5 bases, and 10 bases had no gene match. The CDR3 runs 16 residues. The CDR3 DNA reads TGTGCCAGCAGCCCTCCGGGACTAGCGGGATTTGGCGAGCAGTACTTC. This codes for CASSPPGLAGFGEQYF. The variable domain in full, with the rest retrieved from reference TRBV7-9 and TRBJ2-7, is DTGVSQNPRHKITKRGQNVTFRCDPISEHNRLYWYRQTLGQGPEFLTYFQNEAQLEKSRLLSDRFSAERPKGSFSTLEIQRTEQGDSAMYLCASSPPGLAGFGEQYFGPGTRLTVT.

The V call is TRBV5-1, the J call TRBJ1-4; 8 nucleotides match TRBD1. The CDR3 totals 15 residues. Germline loops: CDR1 SGHRS, CDR2 YFSETQ. Losses at the gene ends were 4 bases for V and 3 bases for J; bases not matched to a gene: 5. This CDR3 reads CASSLPTGANEKLFF. CDR3 DNA: TGCGCCAGCAGCCTACCGACAGGGGCTAATGAAAAACTGTTTTTT.

The genes are TRBV7-2 and TRBJ2-2, with a weak D call TRBD2 (6 bases). Looked up from germline, CDR1 is SGHTA and CDR2 is FQGNSA. This CDR3 comprises 17 residues. Trimming shortened V by 5 bases and J by 6 bases, and 22 bases separated the two germline ends. CDR3 sequence: CASSVTTNAGIAGELFF. CDR3 DNA sequence: TGTGCCAGCAGCGTAACAACAAACGCGGGGATCGCCGGGGAGCTGTTTTTT.

The chain carries TRBV7-2 and TRBJ2-5; 8 nucleotides line up with TRBD2. There are 15 residues in the CDR3. V gave up 1 base and J gave up 5 bases; unmatched junction bases: 6. Germline CDR1 and CDR2: SGHTA and FQGNSA. CDR3 sequence reads: CASSLVSGGRETQYF. As DNA, the CDR3 is TGTGCCAGCAGCTTAGTTTCGGGGGGGCGGGAGACCCAGTACTTC. Combining the CDR3 with reference TRBV7-2 and TRBJ2-5 gives the whole variable domain GAGVSQSPSNKVTEKGKDVELRCDPISGHTALYWYRQSLGQGLEFLIYFQGNSAPDKSGLPSDRFSAERTGGSVSTLTIQRTQQEDSAVYLCASSLVSGGRETQYFGPGTRLLVL.

The CDR3 here is CASSPPGTGITDTQYF. CDR3 sequence (DNA): TGTGCCAGCTCACCACCCGGGACAGGGATCACAGATACGCAGTATTTT. The chain couples TRBV18 to TRBJ2-3; 9 bases match TRBD1. This CDR3 comprises 16 residues. V lost 0 bases and J lost 2; bases outside the gene matches: 3. CDR1 and CDR2 (germline): KGHSH, LQKENI.

The count of this clone is one. Germline is not matched at one junction end, which may reflect a read error. The chain links TRBV5-6 to TRBJ2-1, with 9 nucleotides matching TRBD2. There are 14 residues in the CDR3. The germline V gene encodes CDR1 SGHDT and CDR2 YYEEEE. The CDR3 DNA reads TGTGCCAGCAGCTTGGGTAGCGGGAGCCTCCCGGGTCTCTTC. Protein sequence: CASSLGSGSLPGLF.

This clone was seen only once. The V gene is TRBV10-3, the J gene TRBJ2-7; TRBD2 is a possible D gene (6 bases). This CDR3 comprises 15 residues. The ends were cut back, 10 bases at V and 2 bases at J, with 21 bases in the middle. Germline V gene sequence: CDR1 ENHRY, CDR2 SYGVKD. The CDR3 coding sequence is TGTGCCACTCAGCTCTACCCGGGAGAGCCCTACGAGCAGTACTTC. Its translation: CATQLYPGEPYEQYF.

Only one count was recorded for this clone. The chain employs TRBV18 and TRBJ2-7; 11 bases agree with TRBD2. J was trimmed by 5 bases and V by 1 base; bases with no gene match: 1. The CDR3 is 14 amino acids. Per germline, CDR1 KGHSH and CDR2 LQKENI. For the CDR3, the DNA is TGTGCCAGCTCACCACTACTAGCGGGAGACGAGCAGTACTTC. Translation gives CASSPLLAGDEQYF. The full variable domain, its missing parts supplied by reference TRBV18 and TRBJ2-7, is NAGVMQNPRHLVRRRGQEARLRCSPMKGHSHVYWYRQLPEEGLKFMVYLQKENIIDESGMPKERFSAEFPKEGPSILRIQQVVRGDSAAYFCASSPLLAGDEQYFGPGTRLTVT.

The rearrangement links TRBV30 to TRBJ2-7, with D perhaps TRBD1 (6 bases). The germline CDR1 and CDR2 sequences are GTSNPN and SVGIG (reference sequence). The ends were cut back, 5 bases at V and 4 bases at J, with 9 bases in the middle. The length of the CDR3 is 11 residues. The CDR3 DNA is TGTGCCTGGTGGCAGGGGTACGAGCAGTACTTC. It is translated as CAWWQGYEQYF.

CDR3 sequence (DNA): TGTGCCAGTAGTATTCTCGCTAGCCATTTCCAGTTCTTC. It codes for CASSILASHFQFF. The chain combines TRBV19 with TRBJ2-1; weak D call: TRBD2 (5 bases). Trimming pared 3 bases from V and 13 bases from J, leaving 16 bases between. Germline CDR1 is LNHDA and CDR2 is SQIVND (reference sequence). This CDR3 region has 13 residues.

The chain recombines TRBV28 with TRBJ2-4; D possibly corresponds to TRBD2 (5 bases). The CDR3 length is 15 residues. Deletions cut 6 bases from V and 0 bases from J, with 12 bases between. The germline gives CDR1 MDHEN, CDR2 SYDVKM. CDR3 sequence: CASSGGRIAKNIQYF. DNA for the CDR3: TGTGCCAGCAGCGGAGGACGGATAGCCAAAAACATTCAGTACTTC.

The chain has TRBV7-9 and TRBJ1-4; unclear D gene. Germline CDR1 is SEHNR and CDR2 is FQNEAQ (reference sequence). The CDR3 spans 14 residues. Deletions cut 1 base from V and 8 bases from J, with 11 bases between. The CDR3 loop reads CASSLGGVEEKLFF. Written as DNA, the CDR3 is TGTGCCAGCAGCTTAGGCGGGGTGGAAGAAAAACTGTTTTTT.